Following are 9 T cell receptor beta chains from one sample sequenced in a study of cytomegalovirus exposure and HLA in healthy donors (TCRdb year 2017). Library preparation used the immunoSEQ multiplex PCR assay. For the multiplex PCR, a mixture combining 60 forward primers for TCR Vbeta segments and 13 reverse primers for TCR Jbeta segments was used. The immuneACCESS repertoire file appears here via TCRdb, limited to in-frame rearrangements. These files lack a portion of the clones; in checked studies, under half of the deficit traces to unresolved V genes, and the cause of the others is not known. This sample lists a few hundred thousand clones; around 90% were detected once. 1.5% to 2% of the sample goes to the ten largest clones. The sample comprised PBMCs. The receptors shown here come from a girl aged 2-9 years in good health and CMV-seronegative.

Only one count was recorded for this clone. This rearrangement joins TRBV4-1 to TRBJ2-7; 10 bases map to TRBD1. The CDR3 sequence is 17 residues long. The ends lost 4 bases at V and 3 bases at J; junction bases unmatched: 12. Germline CDR1 MGHRA, CDR2 YSYEKL. Here the CDR3 DNA reads TGCGCCAGCAGCCCGTCTTTCGGGACAGGGGCCCTCTACGAGCAGTACTTC. Protein sequence: CASSPSFGTGALYEQYF.

The J gene is TRBJ2-1, the V gene TRBV28; perhaps TRBD2 as D (6 bases). This CDR3 region has 15 residues. The V end was cut by 6 bases, the J end by 0 bases, with 12 bases between. CDR1 and CDR2 (germline): MDHEN, SYDVKM. CDR3 residues: CASSSLAGSYNEQFF. CDR3 in DNA: TGTGCCAGCAGCTCACTAGCCGGCTCCTACAATGAGCAGTTCTTC. The full variable domain, completed using reference TRBV28 and TRBJ2-1, is DVKVTQSSRYLVKRTGEKVFLECVQDMDHENMFWYRQDPGLGLRLIYFSYDVKMKEKGDIPEGYSVSREKKERFSLILESASTNQTSMYLCASSSLAGSYNEQFFGPGTRLTVL.

This clone was picked up a small number of times. CDR3 loop: CASSPQLSSYEQYF. The CDR3 DNA follows: TGTGCCAGCAGCCCTCAACTAAGCTCCTACGAGCAGTACTTC. The chain has TRBV7-6 and TRBJ2-7; D is ambiguous. The CDR3 runs 14 residues. V lost 5 bases and J 0 bases, leaving 11 bases between the germline ends. Germline V gene sequence: CDR1 SGHVS, CDR2 FNYEAQ.

The table lists this clone with a count of one. The rearrangement uses TRBV11-2 and TRBJ2-2; D is undetermined. Per the germline V gene, CDR1 is SGHAT and CDR2 is FQNNGV. V was cut by 4 bases and J by 2 bases, with 20 bases left in between. The CDR3 extends over 18 amino acids. CDR3 coding DNA: TGTGCCAGCAGCTCCGCGAGCTGGGTAGCTCCAAACACCGGGGAGCTGTTTTTT. Protein product: CASSSASWVAPNTGELFF.

The rearrangement links TRBV13 to TRBJ2-5; D unclear. The tail of the sequence fits TRBJ2-7 better, so the J call may be wrong. Germline V lookup: CDR1 PRHDT, CDR2 FYEKMQ (reference sequence). The CDR3 has 11 residues. The CDR3 spells CASSLFHEQYF. The CDR3 DNA sequence: TGTGCCAGCAGCTTATTCCACGAGCAGTACTTC.

This clone was seen just once. This chain joins TRBV30 and TRBJ1-5, with D perhaps TRBD1 (5 bases). V dropped 2 bases and J dropped 1 base, with 15 bases sitting between them. CDR1 and CDR2 (germline): GTSNPN, SVGIG (reference sequence). This CDR3 has 16 residues. For the CDR3, the DNA is TGTGCCTGGAGTCCCGGGGGGGGGTCAAGCAATCAGCCCCAGCATTTT. Translation gives CAWSPGGGSSNQPQHF.

This clone was observed a single time. The rearrangement links TRBV29-1 to TRBJ2-1; possibly TRBD2 for D (6 bases). Germline V gives CDR1 SQVTM, CDR2 ANQGSEA. CDR3 length: 14 residues. The V and J ends lost 0 bases and 4 bases respectively, with 10 bases between them. Written as DNA, the CDR3 is TGCAGCGTTGAAGAGCGGGGAGTTTACAATGAGCAGTTCTTC. Protein: CSVEERGVYNEQFF.

The CDR3 loop is CASSQGTGSYEQYF. CDR3 nucleotides: TGTGCCAGCAGCCAAGGGACAGGATCCTACGAGCAGTACTTC. The rearrangement joins TRBV14 to TRBJ2-7; the match to TRBD1 covers 7 bases. Germline-derived CDR1 and CDR2 are SGHDN and FVKESK. The CDR3 spans 14 residues. With V trimmed by 1 base and J by 1 base, 1 base remained unmatched.

CDR3 sequence (DNA): TGTGCCAGCAGCCAGGCGGGACTAGCGGGGGTAGAGACCCAGTACTTC. Protein: CASSQAGLAGVETQYF. V usage is TRBV5-4 and J usage is TRBJ2-5, with TRBD2 matching 14 bases. J lost 4 bases, V lost 4 bases, and 6 bases had no gene match. The germline CDR1 and CDR2 sequences are SGHNT and YYREEE (reference sequence). The CDR3 covers 16 residues.